This T cell receptor beta chain was sequenced for a study of blood T cell repertoires in COVID-19. The CDR3 consists of 14 residues. Germline CDR1 SGHNT, CDR2 YYREEE (reference sequence). With V trimmed by 4 bases and J by 8 bases, 9 bases remained unmatched. Source study methods: Reference gene primer amplification yielded estimated nucleated cell counts. The method was immunoSEQ multiplex PCR; TCRdb's version includes in-frame clones alone and lacks a portion of them. V, J and clone size are those of that table, while D and trimming were read from the DNA. In the table there are nearly 60,000 clones, approximately 87% of which are singletons. The sample holds one count of this clone.

The sequenced sample consisted of peripheral blood. J is TRBJ2-1 and V is TRBV5-4, with 7 nucleotides matching TRBD2. This receptor was obtained from a man aged 35-49 years with active COVID-19. The CDR3: CASSERTRVDEQFF. The DNA for the CDR3 is TGTGCCAGCAGCGAGAGGACTAGAGTCGATGAGCAGTTCTTC.